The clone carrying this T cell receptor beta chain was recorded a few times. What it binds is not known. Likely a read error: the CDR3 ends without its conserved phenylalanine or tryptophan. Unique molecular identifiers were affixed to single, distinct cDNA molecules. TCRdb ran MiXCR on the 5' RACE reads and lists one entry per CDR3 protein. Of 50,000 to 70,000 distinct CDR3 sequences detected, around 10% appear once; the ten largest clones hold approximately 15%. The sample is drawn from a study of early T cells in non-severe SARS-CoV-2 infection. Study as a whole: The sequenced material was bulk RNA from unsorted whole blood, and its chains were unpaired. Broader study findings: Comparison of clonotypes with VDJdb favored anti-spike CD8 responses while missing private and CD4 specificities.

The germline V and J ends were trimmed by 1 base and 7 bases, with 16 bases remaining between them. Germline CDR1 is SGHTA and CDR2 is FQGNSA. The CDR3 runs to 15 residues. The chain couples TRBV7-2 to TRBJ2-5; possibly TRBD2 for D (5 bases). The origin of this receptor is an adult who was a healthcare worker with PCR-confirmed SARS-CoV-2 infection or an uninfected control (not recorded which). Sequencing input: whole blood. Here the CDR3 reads CASSLEGASLSTQYL. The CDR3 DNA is TGTGCCAGCAGCTTAGAGGGAGCGTCGCTGTCGACCCAGTACTTG.